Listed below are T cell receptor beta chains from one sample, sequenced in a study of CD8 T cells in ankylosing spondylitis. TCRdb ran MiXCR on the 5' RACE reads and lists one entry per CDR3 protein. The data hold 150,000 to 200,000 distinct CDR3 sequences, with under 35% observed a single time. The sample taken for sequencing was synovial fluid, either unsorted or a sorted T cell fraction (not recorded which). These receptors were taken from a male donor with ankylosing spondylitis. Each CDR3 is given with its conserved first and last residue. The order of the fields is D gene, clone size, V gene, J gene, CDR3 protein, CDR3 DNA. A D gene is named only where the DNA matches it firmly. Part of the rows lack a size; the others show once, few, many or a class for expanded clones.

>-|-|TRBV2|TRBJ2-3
CASSDGGRDTQYF
TGTGCCAGCAGTGACGGGGGTCGAGATACGCAGTATTTT
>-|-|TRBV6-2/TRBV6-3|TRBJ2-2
CATAGELNTGELFF
TGTGCCACCGCCGGGGAATTGAACACCGGGGAGCTGTTTTTT
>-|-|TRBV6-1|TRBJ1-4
CASSEARGGLNEKLFF
TGTGCCAGCAGTGAAGCGCGGGGTGGGCTTAATGAAAAACTGTTTTTT
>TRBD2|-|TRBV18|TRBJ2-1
CASSRLAGDVRAEQFF
TGTGCCAGCTCACGTTTAGCGGGAGACGTTAGAGCAGAGCAGTTCTTC
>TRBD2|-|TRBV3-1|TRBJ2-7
CASSSRTSSLGPYEQYF
TGTGCCAGCAGCTCCCGGACTAGCTCCCTAGGGCCCTACGAGCAGTACTTC
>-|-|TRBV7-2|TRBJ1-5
CASSLEGHTNQPQHF
TGTGCCAGCAGCTTAGAAGGGCATACCAATCAGCCCCAGCATTTT
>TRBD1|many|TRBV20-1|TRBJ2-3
CSASTGAVSTDTQYF
TGCAGTGCTAGCACAGGGGCCGTAAGCACAGATACGCAGTATTTT
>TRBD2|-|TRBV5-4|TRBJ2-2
CASTWSGTSGSNTGELFF
TGTGCCAGCACCTGGTCCGGGACTAGCGGTTCGAACACCGGGGAGCTGTTTTTT
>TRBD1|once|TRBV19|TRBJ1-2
CASNRGIDYGYTF
TGTGCCAGTAACAGGGGAATTGACTATGGCTACACCTTC
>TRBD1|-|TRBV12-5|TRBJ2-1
CASGAGQGHNEQFF
TGTGCTAGTGGCGCGGGACAGGGACACAATGAGCAGTTCTTC
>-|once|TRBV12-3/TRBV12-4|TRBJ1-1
CASSLGGPITQAFF
TGTGCCAGCAGTTTAGGGGGACCTATCACTCAAGCTTTCTTT
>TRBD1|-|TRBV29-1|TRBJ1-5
CSVQDRVYQPQHF
TGCAGCGTTCAGGACAGGGTTTATCAGCCCCAGCATTTT
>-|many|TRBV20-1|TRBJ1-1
CSASRSRGATEAFF
TGCAGTGCTAGCCGATCCAGAGGGGCCACTGAAGCTTTCTTT
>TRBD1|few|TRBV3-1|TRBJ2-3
CASSQQQGAREYF
TGTGCCAGCAGCCAGCAACAGGGGGCTAGGGAGTATTTT
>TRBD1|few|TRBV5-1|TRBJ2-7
CASSFPRQGSDSHSVYEQYF
TGCGCCAGCAGCTTCCCTAGACAGGGTTCGGACAGCCACTCAGTCTACGAGCAGTACTTC
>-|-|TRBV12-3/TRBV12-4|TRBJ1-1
CASRWGLNTEAFF
TGTGCCAGCAGGTGGGGTTTGAACACTGAAGCTTTCTTT